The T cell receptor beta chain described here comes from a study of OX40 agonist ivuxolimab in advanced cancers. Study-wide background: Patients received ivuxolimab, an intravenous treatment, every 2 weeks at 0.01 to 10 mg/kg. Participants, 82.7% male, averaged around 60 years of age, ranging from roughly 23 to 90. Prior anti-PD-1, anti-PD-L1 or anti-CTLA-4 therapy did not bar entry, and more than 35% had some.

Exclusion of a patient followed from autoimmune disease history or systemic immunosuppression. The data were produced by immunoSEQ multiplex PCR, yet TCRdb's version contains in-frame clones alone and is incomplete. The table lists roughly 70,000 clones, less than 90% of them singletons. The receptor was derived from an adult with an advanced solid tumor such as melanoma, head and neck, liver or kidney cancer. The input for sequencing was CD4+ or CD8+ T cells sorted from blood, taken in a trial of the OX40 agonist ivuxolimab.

CDR3 coding DNA: TGTGCCAGTGAGGACAGAACCACCTACGAGCAGTACTTC. Protein product: CASEDRTTYEQYF. This chain joins TRBV19 and TRBJ2-7, with D tentatively TRBD1 (6 bases). Per the germline V gene, CDR1 is LNHDA and CDR2 is SQIVND (reference sequence). With 8 bases removed from V and 2 bases from J, the gap between germline ends came to 13 bases. The CDR3 is made up of 13 amino acids.